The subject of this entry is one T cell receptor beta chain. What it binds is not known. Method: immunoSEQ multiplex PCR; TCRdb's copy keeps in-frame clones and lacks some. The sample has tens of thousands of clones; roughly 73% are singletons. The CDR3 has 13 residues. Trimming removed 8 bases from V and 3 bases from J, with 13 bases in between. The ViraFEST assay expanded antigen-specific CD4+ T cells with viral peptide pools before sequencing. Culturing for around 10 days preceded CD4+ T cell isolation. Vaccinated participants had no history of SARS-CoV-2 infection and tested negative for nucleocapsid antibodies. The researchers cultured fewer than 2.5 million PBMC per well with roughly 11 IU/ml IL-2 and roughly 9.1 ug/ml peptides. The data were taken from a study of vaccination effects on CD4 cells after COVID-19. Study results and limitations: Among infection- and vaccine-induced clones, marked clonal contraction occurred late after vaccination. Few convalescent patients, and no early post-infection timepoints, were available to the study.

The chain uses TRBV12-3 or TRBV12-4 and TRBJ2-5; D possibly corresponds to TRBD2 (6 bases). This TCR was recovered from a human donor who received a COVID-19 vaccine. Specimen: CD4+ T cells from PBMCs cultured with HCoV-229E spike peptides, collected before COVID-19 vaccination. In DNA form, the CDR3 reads TGTGCCAGCCTACTTAGCGGCAAAGAGACCCAGTACTTC. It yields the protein CASLLSGKETQYF.